This T cell receptor beta chain was found in a study of human T cells and chemical hapten exposure. Study summary: Sensitization employed 2% DPC on about 2 cm by about 2 cm of upper inner arm skin. Across samples, TCR yields varied, mostly owing to small differences in pooled library volumes.

This clonotype appeared many times. In the library, unique molecular identifiers were attached to individual cDNA molecules. From the RACE reads, TCRdb called clonotypes with MiXCR, one entry per CDR3 protein. The sample records under 200,000 distinct CDR3 sequences, roughly 15% being singletons. This CDR3 has 16 residues. The germline gives CDR1 LNHDA, CDR2 SQIVND (reference sequence). V dropped 5 bases and J dropped 7 bases, with 20 bases sitting between them. The time point was: patch test 1, 2 weeks after DPC sensitization. Treatment meaning: therapeutic diphenylcyclopropenone sensitization with weekly scalp DPC. Blood, whole and unfractionated, served as the source for total RNA extraction.

V is TRBV19 and J is TRBJ2-2, with D perhaps assigned TRBD1 or TRBD2 (6 bases each). The sample consisted of whole blood, taken in connection with sensitization to the hapten diphenylcyclopropenone (DPC). The clonotype was recovered from a woman aged 25 to 39 with alopecia areata. Some clones in this sample may be carry-over from other donors' samples. The CDR3 DNA is TGTGCCAGTAGTCCGGGGGTAACAGGGATCAGCGGGGAGCTGTTTTTT. It translates to CASSPGVTGISGELFF.